The 11 T cell receptor beta chains given below trace back to one sample, sequenced in a study of blood T cell repertoires in COVID-19. The data were produced by immunoSEQ multiplex PCR, yet TCRdb's version contains in-frame clones alone and is incomplete. The data show approximately 170,000 clones, around four fifths seen once. Sample: peripheral blood. The receptors stem from a woman over 75 with COVID-19, enrolled during active disease.

There are a few counts of this clone. The V and J genes are TRBV5-4 and TRBJ2-7, with 8 bases lining up with TRBD2. The CDR3 is made up of 15 amino acids. Germline values: CDR1 SGHNT, CDR2 YYREEE (reference sequence). V was clipped by 3 bases and J by 4 bases; unmatched bases: 9. CDR3 sequence reads: CASSSQAGAGYEQYF. CDR3 in DNA: TGTGCCAGCAGCTCACAAGCGGGAGCGGGTTACGAGCAGTACTTC.

The V gene is TRBV27, the J gene TRBJ1-1; D might be TRBD1 (5 bases). CDR1 and CDR2 (germline): MNHEY, SMNVEV (reference sequence). This CDR3 is built from 14 residues. Trimming shortened V by 5 bases and J by 0 bases, and 10 bases separated the two germline ends. The CDR3 is CASSRQLMNTEAFF. The CDR3 bases are TGTGCCAGCAGTCGACAGCTCATGAACACTGAAGCTTTCTTT.

The chain carries TRBV27 and TRBJ1-2; 7 positions agree with TRBD1. This CDR3 spans 15 amino acids. The J segment lost 7 bases and the V segment lost 4 bases, leaving 12 bases of the junction unmatched. Germline values: CDR1 MNHEY, CDR2 SMNVEV (reference sequence). Written as DNA, the CDR3 is TGTGCCAGCAGTTCCCTGAATAGGGGGCAACCTGGCTACACCTTC. Translation: CASSSLNRGQPGYTF.

The chain uses TRBV19 and TRBJ1-2, with no clear D. V was clipped by 6 bases and J by 0 bases, with 17 bases between them. CDR1 and CDR2 (germline): LNHDA, SQIVND (reference sequence). This CDR3 is built from 16 residues. This CDR3 is CASRVQALSTNYGYTF. CDR3 nucleotide sequence: TGTGCCAGTAGGGTTCAGGCCCTTTCTACTAACTATGGCTACACCTTC. Combining the CDR3 with reference TRBV19 and TRBJ1-2 gives the whole variable domain DGGITQSPKYLFRKEGQNVTLSCEQNLNHDAMYWYRQDPGQGLRLIYYSQIVNDFQKGDIAEGYSVSREKKESFPLTVTSAQKNPTAFYLCASRVQALSTNYGYTFGSGTRLTVV.

On this clone itself: The sample holds other DNA sequences that translate to the same CDR3. J is TRBJ2-3 and V is TRBV7-3, with 11 bases identical to TRBD2. V was pared by 5 bases and J by 0 bases, with 1 base of the junction left unmatched. The V gene's germline CDR1 is SGHTA and CDR2 FQGTGA. The CDR3 totals 15 residues. The CDR3 here is CASSRTSGSTDTQYF. CDR3 in DNA: TGTGCCAGCAGCCGGACTAGCGGGAGCACAGATACGCAGTATTTT.

This clone appeared a single time. The chain carries TRBV5-5 and TRBJ2-1; TRBD1 agrees at 9 bases. The CDR3 consists of 18 residues. V lost 4 bases to trimming and J lost 2 bases; unmatched junction nucleotides: 13. Germline V CDR1 and CDR2: SGHKS, YYEKEE (reference sequence). The CDR3 region has the DNA TGTGCCAGCAGCGCCGGGACAGGGCTCCCCGGGACCTACAATGAGCAGTTCTTC. This codes for CASSAGTGLPGTYNEQFF.

This chain joins TRBV5-1 and TRBJ2-7, with TRBD1 matching 8 bases. CDR1 SGHRS and CDR2 YFSETQ come from the germline V gene. V trimming: 7 bases; J trimming: 0 bases; junction bases outside the gene matches: 6. The CDR3 length is 14 residues. CDR3 residues: CASGQGPTSYEQYF. CDR3 sequence (DNA): TGCGCCAGCGGACAGGGCCCTACCTCCTACGAGCAGTACTTC.

This chain links TRBV2 with TRBJ1-1; D unresolved. Trimming left V 5 bases short and J 7 bases short, with 11 bases between. Germline V lookup: CDR1 SNHLY, CDR2 FYNNEI. CDR3 length: 12 residues. The CDR3 is CASSPSGVEAFF. The CDR3 bases are TGTGCCAGCAGTCCCTCGGGAGTTGAAGCTTTCTTT.

This clone was recorded a few times. The V gene is TRBV6-6, the J gene TRBJ2-7; 7 positions agree with TRBD1. V shed 4 bases, J shed 5 bases, and the junction held 11 bases outside the gene matches. CDR3 size: 15 residues. Germline values: CDR1 MNHNY, CDR2 SVGAGI (reference sequence). Here the CDR3 reads CASSWGPGQKNEQYF. The CDR3 DNA follows: TGTGCCAGCAGTTGGGGCCCGGGACAGAAAAACGAGCAGTACTTC.

There are a few counts of this clone. This chain links TRBV7-9 with TRBJ1-5; perhaps TRBD1 as D (5 bases). Trimming took 3 bases from V and 7 from J, leaving 22 bases between them. This CDR3 comprises 17 residues. Germline-derived CDR1 and CDR2 are SEHNR and FQNEAQ (reference sequence). DNA for the CDR3: TGTGCCAGCAGCTTCGCGAGGATCGGGGGGGATGGCCAGCCCCAGCATTTT. This codes for CASSFARIGGDGQPQHF.

This clone was seen once. The V call is TRBV4-1, the J call TRBJ1-1; no definite D call. The V gene's germline CDR1 is MGHRA and CDR2 YSYEKL. The CDR3 extends over 13 amino acids. Deletions cut 0 bases from V and 5 bases from J, with 7 bases between. CDR3 bases: TGCGCCAGCAGCCAAGAAGGAGGAACTGAAGCTTTCTTT. The encoded protein is CASSQEGGTEAFF.